Each of the 7 T cell receptor beta chains below was sequenced from the same sample in a study of T cell clusters in autoimmune cytopenias. Tens of thousands of genome equivalents of blood DNA were amplified for TRB. One tube held mixed TRB-A and TRB-B primer pools for touch-down PCR. TCRdb reworked the multiplex PCR reads into one entry per CDR3 protein, no DNA. The sample table includes 6,000 to 7,000 distinct CDR3 sequences. These data also formed part of another study, on T cell repertoires in aging, cancer and after chemotherapy.

Sequenced material: peripheral blood. Receptors were obtained from a human donor in good health.

The V and J genes are TRBV5-5 and TRBJ1-5; as DNA is missing, the TRBD1 call by TCRdb cannot be tested. The CDR3 spans 15 residues. Germline V lookup: CDR1 SGHKS, CDR2 YYEKEE (reference sequence). This CDR3 reads CASRRTGTQNQPQHF.

The chain links TRBV13 to TRBJ2-1; as DNA is missing, the TRBD1 call by TCRdb cannot be tested. CDR3 size: 15 residues. Germline V lookup: CDR1 PRHDT, CDR2 FYEKMQ (reference sequence). This chain's CDR3 is CASSPRTGGDNEQFF.

This clonotype counts as medium-sized by frequency. V and J are TRBV30 and TRBJ2-1; the TCRdb D gene call, TRBD2, has no DNA to confirm it. CDR3 length equals 13 residues. Germline V gene lookup returns CDR1 GTSNPN and CDR2 SVGIG (reference sequence). The chain's CDR3 is CAWTRDLNNEQFF.

This chain uses TRBV7-9 with TRBJ2-3; lacking DNA, the TRBD1 call made by TCRdb goes unchecked. CDR1 and CDR2 from the germline V gene are SEHNR and FQNEAQ (reference sequence). The CDR3 is 17 amino acids. The chain's CDR3 is CASSLVAGGFGGDTQYF. The whole variable domain, filled in from reference TRBV7-9 and TRBJ2-3, reads DTGVSQNPRHKITKRGQNVTFRCDPISEHNRLYWYRQTLGQGPEFLTYFQNEAQLEKSRLLSDRFSAERPKGSFSTLEIQRTEQGDSAMYLCASSLVAGGFGGDTQYFGPGTRLTVL.

The V and J genes are TRBV6-6 and TRBJ2-1; TCRdb's D call, TRBD2, is unchecked because there is no DNA. The CDR3 is made up of 15 amino acids. Germline V CDR1 and CDR2: MNHNY, SVGAGI (reference sequence). CDR3 protein: CASSYGLAGAWEQFF.

The chain carries TRBV19 and TRBJ2-2; TCRdb outputs TRBD1, but without DNA this stays unchecked. The V gene's germline CDR1 is LNHDA and CDR2 SQIVND (reference sequence). The CDR3 has 17 residues. The CDR3 sequence: CASTPITRGSRTGELFF.

This clonotype is classed as medium-sized (0.01 to 0.1%) by frequency. The chain recombines TRBV11-1 with TRBJ2-5; no DNA is available, so the TRBD1 call from TCRdb remains unchecked. The length of the CDR3 is 15 residues. Germline values: CDR1 SGHAT, CDR2 FQDESV (reference sequence). CDR3 protein: CASSLTGNSQETQYF.